Shown below are 17 T cell receptor beta chains from a single sample sequenced in a study of OX40 agonist ivuxolimab in advanced cancers. The table came from immunoSEQ multiplex PCR; TCRdb's copy has only in-frame clones and leaves some out. The data show about 38,000 clones, about 84% seen once. The material was CD4+ or CD8+ T cells sorted from blood, obtained in a trial of the OX40 agonist ivuxolimab. The receptors originated from an adult with an advanced solid tumor such as melanoma, head and neck, liver or kidney cancer.

The J gene is TRBJ2-7, the V gene TRBV10-2, with TRBD2 matching over 11 bases. Per germline, CDR1 WSHSY and CDR2 SAAADI. This CDR3 has 18 amino acids. V lost 7 bases, J lost 4 bases, and 18 bases stayed unmatched. The CDR3 DNA reads TGCGCCAGCAAGGGGGGGACTAGCGGCCAGAGCGGCCCGTACGAGCAGTACTTC. This codes for CASKGGTSGQSGPYEQYF.

This clone was detected a few times. V and J are TRBV19 and TRBJ2-1, with 8 bases identical to TRBD2. CDR1 LNHDA and CDR2 SQIVND come from the germline V gene (reference sequence). V trimming: 10 bases; J trimming: 10 bases; junction bases outside the gene matches: 12. The CDR3 runs 13 residues. The CDR3 nucleotides read TGTGCCACCAGACTAGGCGGGACTAGGGAGCAGTTCTTC. Residues: CATRLGGTREQFF.

The chain combines TRBV9 with TRBJ2-3; 8 nucleotides agree with TRBD1. The CDR3 has 15 amino acids. In germline, CDR1 is SGDLS, CDR2 YYNGEE. The V and J ends lost 3 bases and 0 bases, in that order; junction bases with no gene match: 3. CDR3 residues: CASSGGQGSTDTQYF. The DNA of the CDR3 is TGTGCCAGCAGCGGTGGACAGGGTAGCACAGATACGCAGTATTTT.

The chain combines TRBV2 with TRBJ1-4; D might be TRBD1 (6 bases). Germline V gene lookup returns CDR1 SNHLY and CDR2 FYNNEI. CDR3 length: 15 amino acids. Between the trimmed V and J ends, which lost 3 bases and 10 bases, there was a span of 18 bases. CDR3 bases: TGTGCCAGCAGTGATAGGGGGACACCTACGGTAAAACTGTTTTTT. Its translation is CASSDRGTPTVKLFF.

As regards this clone: An end of the junction differs from the germline gene, which may be a read error. This chain uses TRBV29-1 with TRBJ1-1, with 11 bases that match TRBD1. Germline lookup yields CDR1 SQVTM and CDR2 ANQGSEA. This CDR3 has 13 residues. Written as DNA, the CDR3 is TGCAGCGTGGGGACAGGGGGGAACCCTGAAGCTTTCTTT. Its translation is CSVGTGGNPEAFF.

This clone has a handful of counts. The gene calls are TRBV5-6 and TRBJ1-2; the match to TRBD1 covers 7 bases. This CDR3 is built from 11 residues. Per germline, CDR1 SGHDT and CDR2 YYEEEE. The ends lost 4 bases at V and 10 bases at J; junction bases unmatched: 4. The CDR3 DNA is TGTGCCAGCAGCGCGACAGGGACCTACACCTTC. Residues: CASSATGTYTF.

The gene calls are TRBV15 and TRBJ1-2; D may be TRBD1 (5 bases). Trimming took 5 bases from V and 5 from J, leaving 9 bases between them. Germline V gene lookup returns CDR1 LNHNV and CDR2 YYDKDF (reference sequence). The CDR3 consists of 12 residues. The CDR3 loop is CATSYSGYGYTF. For the CDR3, the DNA is TGTGCCACCAGCTACTCAGGGTATGGCTACACCTTC. Full variable domain (remainder filled in from reference TRBV15 and TRBJ1-2): DAMVIQNPRYQVTQFGKPVTLSCSQTLNHNVMYWYQQKSSQAPKLLFHYYDKDFNNEADTPDNFQSRRPNTSFCFLDIRSPGLGDTAMYLCATSYSGYGYTFGSGTRLTVV.

The J gene is TRBJ2-1, the V gene TRBV5-1; D is undetermined. Germline V CDR1 and CDR2: SGHRS, YFSETQ. The CDR3 totals 13 residues. Trimming removed 0 bases at V and 3 bases at J, with 4 bases between. The CDR3 here is CASSLANYNEQFF. In DNA, the CDR3 is TGCGCCAGCAGCTTGGCAAACTACAATGAGCAGTTCTTC.

The genes are TRBV7-9 and TRBJ2-2; D is unresolved. The CDR3 is made up of 15 amino acids. Between the trimmed V and J ends, which lost 3 bases and 3 bases, there was a span of 11 bases. Germline V gene data show CDR1 as SEHNR and CDR2 as FQNEAQ (reference sequence). The CDR3 loop reads CASSLSGSHTGELFF. Here the CDR3 DNA reads TGTGCCAGCAGCTTGTCCGGGTCTCACACCGGGGAGCTGTTTTTT. The entire variable domain, with the rest obtained from reference TRBV7-9 and TRBJ2-2, is as follows: DTGVSQNPRHKITKRGQNVTFRCDPISEHNRLYWYRQTLGQGPEFLTYFQNEAQLEKSRLLSDRFSAERPKGSFSTLEIQRTEQGDSAMYLCASSLSGSHTGELFFGEGSRLTVL.

The chain is built from TRBV28 and TRBJ2-5; 10 bases line up with TRBD1. Germline V gene sequence: CDR1 MDHEN, CDR2 SYDVKM. J gave up 5 bases and V 3 bases, and 9 bases lay outside the gene matches. CDR3 length: 16 residues. The chain's CDR3 is CASSLGGQGSRETQYF. In DNA form, the CDR3 reads TGTGCCAGCAGTTTGGGGGGACAGGGGTCGCGGGAGACCCAGTACTTC.

A few counts support this clone. The chain links TRBV19 to TRBJ1-5; D remains ambiguous. Germline CDR1 reads LNHDA; CDR2 reads SQIVND (reference sequence). Trimming removed 5 bases from V and 3 bases from J, with 17 bases in between. The CDR3 sequence is 16 residues long. In DNA, the CDR3 is TGTGCCAGTAGTCCTCACAGCTCCTGGGACAATCAGCCCCAGCATTTT. Encoded protein: CASSPHSSWDNQPQHF.

The chain links TRBV11-1 to TRBJ2-1; the match to TRBD1 covers 8 bases. The V gene's germline CDR1 is SGHAT and CDR2 FQDESV (reference sequence). The V gene end was trimmed by 5 bases and the J gene end by 3 bases; junction bases not matched to a gene: 6. The CDR3 extends over 15 amino acids. The CDR3 DNA is TGTGCCAGCAGCCCTGGACAGGGAATCTACAATGAGCAGTTCTTC. Translating it yields CASSPGQGIYNEQFF.

This clone was counted a few times. This chain links TRBV2 with TRBJ1-5; no reliable D call. CDR1 is SNHLY and CDR2 is FYNNEI in the germline V gene. The length of the CDR3 is 15 residues. V lost 5 bases to trimming and J lost 0 bases, with 11 bases between them. CDR3 protein: CASSWGQYSNQPQHF. CDR3 in DNA: TGTGCCAGCAGTTGGGGTCAATATAGCAATCAGCCCCAGCATTTT.

V gene TRBV28 combines with J gene TRBJ2-7, with a weak D call TRBD2 (6 bases). The CDR3 loop spans 13 amino acids. The V end was cut by 2 bases, the J end by 3 bases, with 8 bases between. Per the germline V gene, CDR1 is MDHEN and CDR2 is SYDVKM. The CDR3 DNA is TGTGCCAGCAGTTTAGGGGGGTACTACGAGCAGTACTTC. Translated, it gives CASSLGGYYEQYF.

The chain is built from TRBV29-1 and TRBJ1-1; the match to TRBD1 covers 8 bases. V was clipped by 3 bases and J by 1 base; unmatched bases: 4. From germline, CDR1 is SQVTM and CDR2 ANQGSEA. The CDR3 is made up of 14 amino acids. CDR3 amino acids: CSVEAGGANTEAFF. CDR3 bases: TGCAGCGTTGAGGCAGGGGGCGCGAACACTGAAGCTTTCTTT.

The chain carries TRBV6-5 and TRBJ1-1, with TRBD1 as a possible D gene (6 bases). Deletions cut 1 base from V and 5 bases from J, with 17 bases between. Per germline, CDR1 MNHEY and CDR2 SVGAGI. The length of the CDR3 is 16 residues. The CDR3 protein is CASSYWGSGDKTEAFF. CDR3 in DNA: TGTGCCAGCAGTTACTGGGGGTCAGGGGACAAAACTGAAGCTTTCTTT.

The chain recombines TRBV9 with TRBJ1-4; D remains unclear. CDR1 SGDLS and CDR2 YYNGEE come from the germline V gene. CDR3 size: 14 residues. The germline V and J ends were trimmed by 1 base and 0 bases, with 4 bases remaining between them. CDR3 in DNA: TGTGCCAGCAGCGTAACTGCAACTAATGAAAAACTGTTTTTT. It is translated as CASSVTATNEKLFF.